Listed below are T cell receptor beta chains from one sample, sequenced in a study of blood T cell repertoires in COVID-19. Profiled with immunoSEQ multiplex PCR; TCRdb holds only in-frame clones, not every one. The sample consists of 110,000 to 150,000 clones, roughly 89% of them appearing once. The sequencing input was peripheral blood. These receptors all come from a man in his sixties with active or convalescent COVID-19. Each CDR3 is given without its conserved first and last residue. Not all rows give a size; the values are once, few, many and, for expanded clones, a class.

CDR3 protein: ASGYSTFQGGNEQF
V gene: TRBV12-5
clone size: once

CDR3 protein: ASSLTVATNEKLF
V gene: TRBV18
clone size: NA

CDR3 protein: ASSILQGLEAF
V gene: TRBV19
clone size: NA

CDR3 protein: ASRPSGRINEQY
V gene: TRBV6-2/TRBV6-3
clone size: few

CDR3 protein: ASSAGTTTGYT
V gene: TRBV5-1
clone size: NA

CDR3 protein: ASSQLSTGITEAF
V gene: TRBV5-8
clone size: NA

CDR3 protein: ASSLSLAVSYEQY
V gene: TRBV27
clone size: NA

CDR3 protein: ASSYYSGSETQY
V gene: TRBV6-5
clone size: NA

CDR3 protein: ASQPRAGGYNEQF
V gene: TRBV6-5
clone size: NA

CDR3 protein: ASRKPGGTEAF
V gene: TRBV6-5
clone size: once

CDR3 protein: ASSLGQGGQPQH
V gene: TRBV5-1
clone size: NA

CDR3 protein: ASSEALGEDTQY
V gene: TRBV6-1
clone size: NA

CDR3 protein: ASSLRVRSGNTIY
V gene: TRBV4-1
clone size: NA

CDR3 protein: ASSLLSPSGGTIY
V gene: TRBV5-1
clone size: NA

CDR3 protein: ASSLGFGGDTQY
V gene: TRBV7-3
clone size: NA

CDR3 protein: ASSQREHDGEQY
V gene: TRBV4-1
clone size: NA

CDR3 protein: AISESRQTEAF
V gene: TRBV10-3
clone size: NA

CDR3 protein: ASSLDRATNEKLF
V gene: TRBV5-5
clone size: few

CDR3 protein: ASSLGQGLSGYT
V gene: TRBV5-8
clone size: NA

CDR3 protein: SASARLAGPATDTQY
V gene: TRBV20-1
clone size: NA

CDR3 protein: ASRGTDPRRQY
V gene: TRBV28
clone size: NA

CDR3 protein: ASSLSRPAAQY
V gene: TRBV7-3
clone size: NA

CDR3 protein: ASSLASHTGELF
V gene: TRBV7-7
clone size: NA

CDR3 protein: ASSSGGARGGEKLF
V gene: TRBV28
clone size: NA

CDR3 protein: ASSGGGGGGTDTQY
V gene: TRBV5-4
clone size: NA

CDR3 protein: ASSLKAPGASGELF
V gene: TRBV7-7
clone size: NA

CDR3 protein: ASTHLAGAIVAYEQY
V gene: TRBV4-2
clone size: once

CDR3 protein: ASSDDRGRYGYT
V gene: TRBV6-1
clone size: few

CDR3 protein: AWSVLELVTGELF
V gene: TRBV30
clone size: NA